Listed below are T cell receptor beta chains from one sample, sequenced in a study of Tregs in tolerant kidney transplant recipients. Clones were sequenced by immunoSEQ multiplex PCR, and TCRdb holds only the in-frame ones, with some missing. The sample records about 240,000 clones, approximately 83% being singletons. Sequencing was carried out using CD4+ T cells from blood. The receptors stem from a human donor in good health. CDR3s include the opening cysteine and the closing phenylalanine or tryptophan. D genes are given only for firm matches. The size field is filled for only some rows; it gives once, few, many or a size class.

TRBJ1-6 NA TRBV5-8 NA CASSRSQGNGSPLHF TGTGCCAGCAGCCGGAGCCAGGGGAATGGTTCACCCCTCCACTTT
TRBJ1-3 NA TRBV4-1 NA CASSQVSPLGNTIYF TGCGCCAGCAGCCAAGTCTCCCCACTCGGAAACACCATATATTTT
TRBJ2-3 NA TRBV19 NA CASSIWGTGPTNTQYF TGTGCCAGTAGCATATGGGGAACGGGGCCCACAAATACGCAGTATTTT
TRBJ2-1 NA TRBV19 NA CASSIRGYNEQFF TGTGCCAGTAGTATCCGGGGCTACAATGAGCAGTTCTTC
TRBJ1-1 NA TRBV6-1 NA CASRQQGWKLTEAFF TGTGCCAGCAGGCAGCAGGGATGGAAGTTGACTGAAGCTTTCTTT
TRBJ1-4 NA TRBV6-5 NA CASSYSSVALFF TGTGCCAGCAGTTACTCGAGCGTTGCCCTGTTTTTT
TRBJ2-5 once TRBV4-1 NA CASSRDIQETQYF TGCGCCAGCAGCCGGGACATCCAAGAGACCCAGTACTTC
TRBJ1-1 once TRBV4-1 NA CASSQPGQRNTEAFF TGCGCCAGCAGCCAACCGGGACAAAGGAACACTGAAGCTTTCTTT
TRBJ1-1 NA TRBV27 NA CASSFQGGLTTEAFF TGTGCCAGCAGTTTTCAGGGAGGGTTGACCACTGAAGCTTTCTTT
TRBJ2-7 NA TRBV2 NA CASRIPGYEQYF TGTGCCAGCAGGATACCAGGGTACGAGCAGTACTTC
TRBJ2-5 NA TRBV15 NA CATSRDLGETQYF TGTGCCACCAGCAGAGATTTAGGAGAGACCCAGTACTTC
TRBJ2-2 once TRBV10-1 TRBD1 CASRLGQGAGELFF TGCGCCAGCAGACTTGGACAGGGTGCCGGGGAGCTGTTTTTT
TRBJ2-1 NA TRBV6-5 TRBD2 CASSRTRPNEQFF TGTGCCAGCAGTCGGACTAGGCCCAATGAGCAGTTCTTC
TRBJ2-7 NA TRBV7-9 TRBD1 CASSLPGQSSYEQYF TGTGCCAGCAGCTTGCCGGGACAGAGCTCCTACGAGCAGTACTTC
TRBJ1-2 once TRBV7-2 NA CASSLAWADYGYTF TGTGCCAGCAGCTTAGCGTGGGCAGATTATGGCTACACCTTC
TRBJ1-1 NA TRBV5-1 NA CASSLIRESLAFF TGCGCCAGCAGCTTGATCCGGGAGAGTTTAGCTTTCTTT
TRBJ2-1 NA TRBV4-2 NA CASSQGTGTLWDEQFF TGTGCCAGCAGCCAAGGGACCGGGACCCTTTGGGATGAGCAGTTCTTC
TRBJ2-6 once TRBV7-3 NA CASSLLGTGANVLTF TGTGCCAGCAGCCTACTAGGGACTGGGGCCAACGTCCTGACTTTC
TRBJ1-5 NA TRBV28 TRBD1 CASRRGTGRNNQPQHF TGTGCCAGCAGACGTGGGACAGGGAGGAACAATCAGCCCCAGCATTTT
TRBJ1-2 NA TRBV18 NA CASSPKTANYGYTF TGTGCCAGCTCACCAAAGACAGCTAACTATGGCTACACCTTC
TRBJ2-5 NA TRBV19 NA CASRITGGRQETQYF TGTGCCAGTAGGATCACCGGGGGTCGGCAAGAGACCCAGTACTTC
TRBJ2-2 NA TRBV7-8 TRBD2 CASSRLAAGELFF TGTGCCAGCAGCCGACTAGCAGCCGGGGAGCTGTTTTTT
TRBJ1-4 NA TRBV4-2 TRBD1 CASSQDRGDSEKLFF TGTGCCAGCAGCCAAGATAGGGGGGACAGTGAAAAACTGTTTTTT
TRBJ2-7 NA TRBV27 NA CASSLTREVSYEQYF TGTGCCAGCAGTCTGACACGAGAGGTTTCCTACGAGCAGTACTTC
TRBJ1-2 NA TRBV6-1 NA CASSGQRIYGYTF TGTGCCAGCAGCGGACAACGGATCTATGGCTACACCTTC
TRBJ1-5 NA TRBV4-2 NA CASSQVRDNQPQHF TGTGCCAGCAGCCAAGTCAGGGACAATCAGCCCCAGCATTTT
TRBJ2-7 NA TRBV7-9 TRBD2 CASSPGLAGGPYEQYF TGTGCCAGCAGCCCTGGACTAGCGGGGGGCCCCTACGAGCAGTACTTC
TRBJ1-2 few TRBV6-6 NA CASNPAGSHYGYTF TGTGCCAGCAACCCGGCGGGCAGTCACTATGGCTACACCTTC
TRBJ1-6 NA TRBV5-1 TRBD1 CASSIQGNYNSPLHF TGCGCCAGCAGCATACAGGGGAACTATAATTCACCCCTCCACTTT
TRBJ2-7 NA TRBV18 TRBD1 CASSPPQGSSYEQYF TGTGCCAGCTCACCGCCACAGGGGTCCTCCTACGAGCAGTACTTC
TRBJ2-7 NA TRBV5-1 TRBD1 CASSRGTGNYEQYF TGCGCCAGCAGCCGGGGGACAGGCAACTACGAGCAGTACTTC
TRBJ1-1 NA TRBV7-6 NA CASSLGGVTEAFF TGTGCCAGCAGCTTAGGGGGAGTCACTGAAGCTTTCTTT
TRBJ2-5 NA TRBV9 TRBD2 CASSVGTSGGLQETQYF TGTGCCAGCAGCGTAGGGACTAGCGGGGGCTTACAAGAGACCCAGTACTTC
TRBJ1-1 NA TRBV7-6 NA CASSLRTPNTEAFF TGTGCCAGCAGCTTAAGGACACCGAACACTGAAGCTTTCTTT
TRBJ2-3 NA TRBV5-4 NA CASSLVASGLSTQYF TGTGCCAGCAGCTTGGTGGCTAGTGGTCTAAGTACGCAGTATTTT
TRBJ2-1 NA TRBV11-1 NA CASSGGSYNEQFF TGTGCCAGCAGCGGGGGCTCCTACAATGAGCAGTTCTTC
TRBJ2-6 NA TRBV7-2 NA CASSLAVFGANVLTF TGTGCCAGCAGCTTAGCCGTATTCGGGGCCAACGTCCTGACTTTC
TRBJ2-7 once TRBV6-5 TRBD1 CASSDREGDGEQYF TGTGCCAGCAGCGACAGGGAAGGTGATGGCGAGCAGTACTTC
TRBJ2-3 NA TRBV4-1 NA CASSQEPGAPNTQYF TGCGCCAGCAGCCAAGAACCTGGGGCCCCCAATACGCAGTATTTT
TRBJ1-2 NA TRBV19 TRBD1 CASSIQPGGLGYGYTF TGTGCCAGTAGTATTCAACCAGGGGGCTTAGGCTATGGCTACACCTTC
TRBJ1-1 NA TRBV15 NA CATSRVGRGFTEAFF TGTGCCACCAGCAGAGTGGGCAGGGGATTCACTGAAGCTTTCTTT
TRBJ1-3 NA TRBV10-3 TRBD1 CAISGQTYSGNTIYF TGTGCCATCTCGGGACAGACCTACTCTGGAAACACCATATATTTT
TRBJ1-1 NA TRBV6-1 TRBD1 CASSSWTGLAFF TGTGCCAGCAGTTCCTGGACAGGTCTCGCTTTCTTT
TRBJ1-1 NA TRBV5-6 NA CASSSMPPPMNTEAFF TGTGCCAGCAGTTCAATGCCACCCCCCATGAACACTGAAGCTTTCTTT
TRBJ1-2 NA TRBV29-1 NA CSVRHENYGYTF TGCAGCGTCCGACACGAGAACTATGGCTACACCTTC
TRBJ1-5 NA TRBV6-1 NA CASSVALRNQPQHF TGTGCCAGCAGTGTGGCTCTCCGCAATCAGCCCCAGCATTTT
TRBJ2-3 NA TRBV5-1 NA CASSIGDGLTDTQYF TGCGCCAGCAGCATCGGGGACGGTCTCACAGATACGCAGTATTTT
TRBJ2-3 NA TRBV19 NA CASSVTRVSTDTQYF TGTGCCAGTAGTGTGACTAGAGTTAGCACAGATACGCAGTATTTT
TRBJ1-4 NA TRBV6-1 TRBD1 CASREWTGNEKLFF TGTGCCAGCAGAGAGTGGACAGGGAACGAAAAACTGTTTTTT
TRBJ2-6 NA TRBV5-1 TRBD1 CASSANRGRARSGANVLTF TGCGCCAGCAGCGCCAACAGGGGGCGCGCCCGCTCTGGGGCCAACGTCCTGACTTTC
TRBJ1-3 NA TRBV29-1 NA CSGGSGQSDTIYF TGCAGCGGGGGTTCCGGACAGTCGGACACCATATATTTT
TRBJ1-1 NA TRBV19 NA CASSIATEAFF TGTGCCAGTAGTATAGCCACTGAAGCTTTCTTT